This paragraph covers one T cell receptor beta chain sequence. The sample holds a few counts of this clonotype. This clone's antigen is unknown. Base qualities are missing; no much larger clone stands one base away. The method behind the library was 5' RACE. Sequenced using an Illumina HiSeq 2500. The second PCR ran for about 7 to 11 cycles and used a J-beta primer mix along with a sample-barcoded 5' primer. A unique molecular identifier was introduced onto each TCR beta cDNA molecule by a template-switch 5' adaptor carrying 12 random nucleotides. At least 3 million CDR3-containing paired-end reads were obtained from each sample. First-strand cDNA was synthesized from all RNA with the Mint cDNA synthesis kit, primed by a TRBC-specific oligonucleotide. Following uracil-DNA glycosylase treatment, all cDNA underwent a first 18-cycle PCR with the universal primers M1SS and BC2_uni_R. Per the source publication's procedure: For normalization, 1 million high-quality reads were randomly selected from each sample, with every read carrying a distinct molecular identifier. Instead of being binned into consensus sequences, reads that shared molecular identifiers were thrown out. MiTCR, run with a Q25 quality threshold and the strictest error-elimination algorithm, handled CDR3 identification, clonotype clustering and error correction. A nonparametric unseen species model with Euler transformation was used to estimate a lower bound on total TCR beta diversity. Through fastp at Q25 and MiXCR, TCRdb rebuilt clones from the public reads, retaining in-frame beta chains. Entries are consolidated by CDR3 protein sequence, retaining the most common genes and DNA. TCRdb's processing, not the study's, gives the V and J calls here. Present in this sample are about 640,000 distinct CDR3 sequences, 58% of which were seen just once. Together, the top ten hold over 30% of the sample.

This entry belongs to a study of blood T cells in healthy people across ages (dated by TCRdb to the mid-2010s). With respect to the entire study: In model experiments, roughly one uniquely barcoded TCR beta cDNA molecule per two T cells was captured by template switching. Age-related changes in TCR beta repertoire diversity were measured in the study by deep sequencing normalized with unique cDNA molecular identifiers. Four age groups were formed from the donors: young (average roughly 15 years), middle-aged (approximately 40), aged (roughly 59) and long-lived (approximately 80). To avoid experimental bias, donors of different ages were randomly spread across the sequencing lanes. The study analyzed two additional independent replicas of 1 million unique cDNA reads from the same blood draw for two donors, one aged 18 to 30 and one aged 80 or older.

The germline V end is reduced by 1 base and the J end by 5 bases; junction bases left unmatched: 9. CDR1 and CDR2 are drawn from the germline V gene: SQVTM, ANQGSEA. Reading from cysteine to phenylalanine, the CDR3 counts 15 amino acids. The retained sequence is limited to the CDR3, 45 bases, with the frame set at the first base. The donors were roughly 40 Caucasian individuals from Russia, aged roughly 6 to 95 years, who were systemically healthy. Each donor gave ten milliliters of peripheral blood, collected into EDTA-treated Vacutainer tubes. Ficoll-Paque density-gradient centrifugation was used to isolate PBMCs, with at least 6.5 million obtained per sample. Trizol reagent was used to extract total RNA from the PBMCs, yielding at least 6 micrograms per sample. For every donor, an aliquot of PBMCs went through flow cytometry to measure the percentages of naive CD45RAhigh/CD27high T cells. Results and caveats for the whole study, not just this receptor: Conclusive comparison of naive and antigen-experienced compartments was prevented by the profiling of bulk unsorted PBMCs. Because donor CMV infection status was unknown, age-related changes in expanded clonotypes were potentially confounded. Estimates of total diversity from one million sequenced T cells were regarded as lower bounds and underestimates. Compared with the aged group, the long-lived group had more naive CD4+ T cells, fewer expanded clones and increased TCR diversity, a pattern suggesting age selection. The percentage of naive T cells measured by flow cytometry correlated strongly with observed TCR beta diversity. As age increased, observed TCR beta diversity per million T cells dropped in a roughly linear way, and a significant reduction was already evident by age around 41.

Sequenced material: blood. Recombination linked TRBV29-1 to TRBJ2-5, and 8 junctional nucleotides match TRBD1. This clonotype was obtained from a man between 60 and 75 years old in good health. CDR3 sequence: CSVEGTAGGRETQYF. The nucleotides read TGCAGCGTTGAAGGGACGGCAGGGGGCCGGGAGACCCAGTACTTC.